This T cell receptor (beta chain) was sequenced for a study of OX40 agonist ivuxolimab in advanced cancers. At the level of the study: Prior therapy, whether anti-PD-1, anti-PD-L1 or anti-CTLA-4, was allowed, and about 40% had some.

Here immunoSEQ multiplex PCR was the method, and the copy in TCRdb shows in-frame clones only, minus some. The data hold about 75,000 clones, with 85% observed a single time. CDR3 size: 14 residues. Looked up from germline, CDR1 is SGHTA and CDR2 is FQGNSA. V dropped 1 base and J dropped 0 bases, with 6 bases sitting between them. This receptor was obtained from an adult with an advanced solid tumor such as melanoma, head and neck, liver or kidney cancer. The source material was CD4+ or CD8+ T cells sorted from blood, sampled in a trial of the OX40 agonist ivuxolimab. The chain carries TRBV7-2 and TRBJ1-1; D uncertain. CDR3 residues: CASSLGRLNTEAFF. The CDR3, as DNA: TGTGCCAGCAGCTTAGGTCGGTTGAACACTGAAGCTTTCTTT.